The rows below give T cell receptor beta chains drawn from one sample of a study of beta chain features in type 1 diabetes. The protocol was immunoSEQ multiplex PCR, while the TCRdb copy is restricted to in-frame clones and leaves out a portion. Among 100,000 to 150,000 clones listed, roughly 17% were seen once. Sample: central memory CD4+ T cells from blood. These receptors originate from a man aged 18 to 29 with type 1 diabetes. The CDR3 runs from the conserved cysteine through the conserved F or W. D genes are given only for firm matches. Only part of the rows carry a size: once, few, many, or a class if the clone is expanded.

CDR3 DNA: TGTGCCAGCAGCCTTGACAGGAGCTCCTACAATGAGCAGTTCTTC; CDR3 protein: CASSLDRSSYNEQFF; clone size: few; V gene: TRBV7-2; D gene: -; J gene: TRBJ2-1; CDR3 length: 15
CDR3 DNA: TGTGCCAGCAGCCCGGGTCCCGATACGCAGTATTTT; CDR3 protein: CASSPGPDTQYF; clone size: few; V gene: TRBV7-2; D gene: -; J gene: TRBJ2-3; CDR3 length: 12
CDR3 DNA: TGTGCCAGCCACGGGCAGGGTAAGAAGAGCTATGGCTACACCTTC; CDR3 protein: CASHGQGKKSYGYTF; clone size: few; V gene: TRBV6-5; D gene: -; J gene: TRBJ1-2; CDR3 length: 15
CDR3 DNA: TGTGCCAGCTCACCACCGGGGCTAGCCAAAAACATTCAGTACTTC; CDR3 protein: CASSPPGLAKNIQYF; clone size: few; V gene: TRBV18; D gene: -; J gene: TRBJ2-4; CDR3 length: 15
CDR3 DNA: TGCGCCAGCAGCTTGGAGGGCAGCCCCTACAATGAGCAGTTCTTC; CDR3 protein: CASSLEGSPYNEQFF; clone size: -; V gene: TRBV5-1; D gene: -; J gene: TRBJ2-1; CDR3 length: 15
CDR3 DNA: TGTGCCAGCAGCAAAGGGAGGTCGACTGAAGCTTTCTTT; CDR3 protein: CASSKGRSTEAFF; clone size: -; V gene: TRBV27; D gene: -; J gene: TRBJ1-1; CDR3 length: 13
CDR3 DNA: TGCGCCAGCAGCCTCAAGATGGGAACCGGGACCCACTACGAGCAGTACTTC; CDR3 protein: CASSLKMGTGTHYEQYF; clone size: many; V gene: TRBV4-1; D gene: -; J gene: TRBJ2-7; CDR3 length: 17
CDR3 DNA: TGCGCCAGCAGCCAGAACCCGGGGGGCGGTTATGAAAAACTGTTTTTT; CDR3 protein: CASSQNPGGGYEKLFF; clone size: few; V gene: TRBV4-3; D gene: -; J gene: TRBJ1-4; CDR3 length: 16
CDR3 DNA: TGCAGCGCGGAGGTGGCTAATGAAAAACTGTTTTTT; CDR3 protein: CSAEVANEKLFF; clone size: few; V gene: TRBV29-1; D gene: -; J gene: TRBJ1-4; CDR3 length: 12
CDR3 DNA: TGTGCCTGGAGGCCGAATAGCGGCACAGATACGCAGTATTTT; CDR3 protein: CAWRPNSGTDTQYF; clone size: -; V gene: TRBV30; D gene: -; J gene: TRBJ2-3; CDR3 length: 14
CDR3 DNA: TGCGCCAGCAGCCAAGATCCGGTAGGGACTCGCCGCATTTTT; CDR3 protein: CASSQDPVGTRRIF; clone size: -; V gene: TRBV4-1; D gene: -; J gene: TRBJ2-3; CDR3 length: 14
CDR3 DNA: TGCAGCGTTGAATCGCAGGGGTACGAGCAGTACTTC; CDR3 protein: CSVESQGYEQYF; clone size: few; V gene: TRBV29-1; D gene: -; J gene: TRBJ2-7; CDR3 length: 12
CDR3 DNA: TGTGCCAGCAGGCCTGGGACAGTGAACACTGAAGCTTTCTTT; CDR3 protein: CASRPGTVNTEAFF; clone size: few; V gene: TRBV2; D gene: TRBD1; J gene: TRBJ1-1; CDR3 length: 14
CDR3 DNA: TGTGCCTGCACTAGCGGGGGGGCCTGGGAGACCCAGTACTTC; CDR3 protein: CACTSGGAWETQYF; clone size: -; V gene: TRBV30; D gene: TRBD2; J gene: TRBJ2-5; CDR3 length: 14
CDR3 DNA: TGTGCCAGCAGGTCACAGGGAAAGGAGCAGTTCTTC; CDR3 protein: CASRSQGKEQFF; clone size: few; V gene: TRBV7-9; D gene: -; J gene: TRBJ2-1; CDR3 length: 12
CDR3 DNA: TGTGCCAGCAGCCGACTAGGCCAAGAGACCCAGTACTTC; CDR3 protein: CASSRLGQETQYF; clone size: -; V gene: TRBV6-1; D gene: -; J gene: TRBJ2-5; CDR3 length: 13
CDR3 DNA: TGCAGCGTTGCCCACTACTACGAGCAGTACTTC; CDR3 protein: CSVAHYYEQYF; clone size: -; V gene: TRBV29-1; D gene: -; J gene: TRBJ2-7; CDR3 length: 11
CDR3 DNA: TGTGCCTGGAGTTTGGGGACAGGGCTCATCGAGCAGTACTTC; CDR3 protein: CAWSLGTGLIEQYF; clone size: few; V gene: TRBV30; D gene: TRBD1; J gene: TRBJ2-7; CDR3 length: 14
CDR3 DNA: TGTGCCAGCAGCTTGTCAGGGATACAGACCCAGTACTTC; CDR3 protein: CASSLSGIQTQYF; clone size: -; V gene: TRBV11-2; D gene: -; J gene: TRBJ2-5; CDR3 length: 13
CDR3 DNA: TGCAGCGTTGGGGGACTTAACTATGGCTACACCTTC; CDR3 protein: CSVGGLNYGYTF; clone size: -; V gene: TRBV29-1; D gene: -; J gene: TRBJ1-2; CDR3 length: 12
CDR3 DNA: TGTGCCAGCAGCTTCGGGACTAGCGAAACCTACGAGCAGTACTTC; CDR3 protein: CASSFGTSETYEQYF; clone size: -; V gene: TRBV7-2; D gene: TRBD2; J gene: TRBJ2-7; CDR3 length: 15
CDR3 DNA: TGTGCCAGCAGCTTCCAGGGGAACACTGAAGCTTTCTTT; CDR3 protein: CASSFQGNTEAFF; clone size: -; V gene: TRBV7-2; D gene: -; J gene: TRBJ1-1; CDR3 length: 13
CDR3 DNA: TGTGCCAGCAGCTCCACGCGGGGCTCCTACAATGAGCAGTTCTTC; CDR3 protein: CASSSTRGSYNEQFF; clone size: few; V gene: TRBV7-2; D gene: -; J gene: TRBJ2-1; CDR3 length: 15
CDR3 DNA: TGTGCCACGAGGAGGGACAGGGGCTCCATCACAGATACGCAGTATTTT; CDR3 protein: CATRRDRGSITDTQYF; clone size: few; V gene: TRBV15; D gene: TRBD1; J gene: TRBJ2-3; CDR3 length: 16
CDR3 DNA: TGTGCCAGCACCCCGAGGCCGACAGGGGGGCTGGGCACTGAAGCTTTCTTT; CDR3 protein: CASTPRPTGGLGTEAFF; clone size: -; V gene: TRBV27; D gene: TRBD1; J gene: TRBJ1-1; CDR3 length: 17
CDR3 DNA: TGTGCCAGCAGCCAAGAGAGCGGGGGCTGGGCAGATACGCAGTATTTT; CDR3 protein: CASSQESGGWADTQYF; clone size: -; V gene: TRBV4-2; D gene: TRBD2; J gene: TRBJ2-3; CDR3 length: 16
CDR3 DNA: TGCGCCAGCAGCTCGGGACAGCTCACAGATACGCAGTATTTT; CDR3 protein: CASSSGQLTDTQYF; clone size: few; V gene: TRBV5-1; D gene: TRBD1; J gene: TRBJ2-3; CDR3 length: 14
CDR3 DNA: TGTGCCAGCAGTATCCCGGCCCGGGGCATTCAGTACTTC; CDR3 protein: CASSIPARGIQYF; clone size: -; V gene: TRBV28; D gene: -; J gene: TRBJ2-4; CDR3 length: 13
CDR3 DNA: TGTGCCACCCGACAGAGTCGGCTTACAGATACGCAGTATTTT; CDR3 protein: CATRQSRLTDTQYF; clone size: few; V gene: TRBV6-5; D gene: -; J gene: TRBJ2-3; CDR3 length: 14
CDR3 DNA: TGTGCCTCGCACAGACGAGGGGACACCTACGAGCAGTACTTC; CDR3 protein: CASHRRGDTYEQYF; clone size: -; V gene: TRBV6-1; D gene: -; J gene: TRBJ2-7; CDR3 length: 14
CDR3 DNA: TGTGCCAACCGACAGGAGAGCTCCTACAATGAGCAGTTCTTC; CDR3 protein: CANRQESSYNEQFF; clone size: -; V gene: TRBV2; D gene: -; J gene: TRBJ2-1; CDR3 length: 14
CDR3 DNA: TGTGCTAGTGGTTTGTCTCCCGGGACAGGGGCGTACGAGCAGTACTTC; CDR3 protein: CASGLSPGTGAYEQYF; clone size: few; V gene: TRBV12-5; D gene: TRBD1; J gene: TRBJ2-7; CDR3 length: 16
CDR3 DNA: TGTGCCAGCAGCGTAGTTGGGACCGCGGGAGAGACCCAGTACTTC; CDR3 protein: CASSVVGTAGETQYF; clone size: -; V gene: TRBV9; D gene: -; J gene: TRBJ2-5; CDR3 length: 15
CDR3 DNA: TGCGCCAGCACCCATGTCAGGCGTTCTAGCGGGAGAGGGAAACAGTACTTC; CDR3 protein: CASTHVRRSSGRGKQYF; clone size: -; V gene: TRBV5-1; D gene: TRBD2; J gene: TRBJ2-7; CDR3 length: 17
CDR3 DNA: TGCGCCAGTCGAAGCCTAGCGGGGACTAGCACAGATACGCAGTATTTT; CDR3 protein: CASRSLAGTSTDTQYF; clone size: -; V gene: TRBV5-1; D gene: TRBD2; J gene: TRBJ2-3; CDR3 length: 16
CDR3 DNA: TGCGCCAGCAGCTTCGGGGCGAGCGAATACGAGCAGTACTTC; CDR3 protein: CASSFGASEYEQYF; clone size: few; V gene: TRBV5-1; D gene: -; J gene: TRBJ2-7; CDR3 length: 14
CDR3 DNA: TGTGCCAGCAGCCGCCTCCAGGGCTCCTACAATGAGCAGTTCTTC; CDR3 protein: CASSRLQGSYNEQFF; clone size: many; V gene: TRBV14; D gene: -; J gene: TRBJ2-1; CDR3 length: 15
CDR3 DNA: TGTGCCAGCAGTCTAATGTCCTACGAGCAGTACTTC; CDR3 protein: CASSLMSYEQYF; clone size: -; V gene: TRBV25-1; D gene: -; J gene: TRBJ2-7; CDR3 length: 12
CDR3 DNA: TGTGCCGTGGCACGAACTAGCGGGAGTTCTGAGCAGTTCTTC; CDR3 protein: CAVARTSGSSEQFF; clone size: few; V gene: TRBV6-1; D gene: TRBD2; J gene: TRBJ2-1; CDR3 length: 14
CDR3 DNA: TGTGCCAGCAGCTTTGGGAGCCCCAAAAACTATGGCTACACCTTC; CDR3 protein: CASSFGSPKNYGYTF; clone size: -; V gene: TRBV7-2; D gene: -; J gene: TRBJ1-2; CDR3 length: 15
CDR3 DNA: TGTGCCAGCAGTTTTAGGGGGGCAGATACGCAGTATTTT; CDR3 protein: CASSFRGADTQYF; clone size: once; V gene: TRBV28; D gene: -; J gene: TRBJ2-3; CDR3 length: 13
CDR3 DNA: TGTGCCAGCAGGGAAAGTACTCGAGGAGAGACCCAGTACTTC; CDR3 protein: CASRESTRGETQYF; clone size: -; V gene: TRBV28; D gene: -; J gene: TRBJ2-5; CDR3 length: 14
CDR3 DNA: TGTGCCAGCAGAACGACAGTTACAGATACGCAGTATTTT; CDR3 protein: CASRTTVTDTQYF; clone size: few; V gene: TRBV11-1; D gene: -; J gene: TRBJ2-3; CDR3 length: 13
CDR3 DNA: TGTGCCAGCAGTGGACCGGGACGTTTCAACGAGCAGTACTTC; CDR3 protein: CASSGPGRFNEQYF; clone size: many; V gene: TRBV25-1; D gene: -; J gene: TRBJ2-7; CDR3 length: 14
CDR3 DNA: TGCGCCAGCGAACCAGGGGGGAACACCGGGGAGCTGTTTTTT; CDR3 protein: CASEPGGNTGELFF; clone size: -; V gene: TRBV5-1; D gene: TRBD1; J gene: TRBJ2-2; CDR3 length: 14
CDR3 DNA: TGTGCCAGCAGGGCACAGGAAGAGACCCAGTACTTC; CDR3 protein: CASRAQEETQYF; clone size: few; V gene: TRBV2; D gene: -; J gene: TRBJ2-5; CDR3 length: 12
CDR3 DNA: TGTGCCAGCAGGCAAGAGACCCAGTACTTC; CDR3 protein: CASRQETQYF; clone size: many; V gene: TRBV7-2; D gene: -; J gene: TRBJ2-5; CDR3 length: 10